The present entry profiles one TCR beta chain with its context. This sample is part of a study of blood T cell repertoires in COVID-19. About the study: Material from acute and convalescent COVID-19 was sourced from the United States, Italy and Spain.

Produced via immunoSEQ multiplex PCR; TCRdb's table is partial and in-frame only. Among approximately 290,000 clones listed, under 85% were seen once. This CDR3 contains 12 residues. From germline, CDR1 is SGDLS and CDR2 YYNGEE. Deletions cut 5 bases from V and 5 bases from J, with 10 bases between. The chain employs TRBV9 and TRBJ1-1; a possible D gene is TRBD1 (5 bases). This sequence was found in a human donor with COVID-19, enrolled during active disease. The donor label of this sample is uncertain. What was sequenced was peripheral blood. The CDR3 DNA follows: TGTGCCAGCAGTCAGGGTCGGACTGAAGCTTTCTTT. It encodes CASSQGRTEAFF.